The 32 T cell receptor beta chains below all came from one sample that was sequenced in a study of Graves' ophthalmopathy and Graves' hyperthyroidism. RNA served as the template for amplifying TCR beta CDR3 regions. HTBI primers were used in a first-round RT-PCR, which preceded a second-round multiplex PCR. TCRdb fed the multiplex PCR reads into MiXCR, producing one record per CDR3 protein. The table shows under 350,000 distinct CDR3 sequences, with 17% occurring only once. The sequenced sample was peripheral blood. These receptors originate from an adult man with Graves' ophthalmopathy.

The chain has TRBV6-1 and TRBJ1-1, with 7 bases fitting TRBD1. CDR3 length equals 12 residues. V lost 5 bases and J lost 8; bases outside the gene matches: 5. Germline V lookup: CDR1 MNHNS, CDR2 SASEGT. CDR3 in DNA: TGTGCCAGCAGTCAAAAAGGGGGCGAAGCTTTCTTT. This gives the protein CASSQKGGEAFF.

V is TRBV3-1 and J is TRBJ1-1; D uncertain. V shed 4 bases and J shed 4 bases, with 10 bases lying between them. The CDR3 runs to 13 residues. The germline CDR1 and CDR2 sequences are LGHDT and YNNKEL (reference sequence). The CDR3 sequence: CASSPRKTTEAFF. CDR3 nucleotide sequence: TGTGCCAGCAGCCCTCGGAAAACCACTGAAGCTTTCTTT.

This clonotype was seen at least ten times. The chain uses TRBV6-4 and TRBJ2-2; D gene unclear. This CDR3 is 14 amino acids long. V lost 4 bases and J 1 base, leaving 7 bases between the germline ends. Germline CDR1 reads MRHNA; CDR2 reads SNTAGT. The CDR3 nucleotides are TGTGCCAGCAGTGTGGCAGGGAACACCGGGGAGCTGTTTTTT. It translates to CASSVAGNTGELFF.

This clonotype was seen ten or more times. The gene calls are TRBV6-5 and TRBJ2-1; TRBD2 aligns across 11 bases. Looked up from germline, CDR1 is MNHEY and CDR2 is SVGAGI. The CDR3 sequence is 15 residues long. The V and J ends lost 6 bases and 4 bases, in that order; junction bases with no gene match: 5. DNA for the CDR3: TGTGCCAGCAGCTTGACTAGCGGGGAATACAATGAGCAGTTCTTC. Translated, it gives CASSLTSGEYNEQFF.

The J gene is TRBJ2-7, the V gene TRBV7-9; D is unresolved. Trimming took 3 bases from V and 0 from J, leaving 6 bases between them. CDR1 and CDR2 (germline): SEHNR, FQNEAQ (reference sequence). The CDR3 is made up of 13 amino acids. The CDR3 here is CASSFQASYEQYF. CDR3 DNA: TGTGCCAGCAGCTTCCAGGCCTCCTACGAGCAGTACTTC.

Many counts were recorded for this clonotype. The chain has TRBV25-1 and TRBJ2-7, with D unresolved. Germline CDR1 MGHDK, CDR2 SYGVNS. V was clipped by 3 bases and J by 6 bases, with 6 bases between them. CDR3 length equals 11 residues. CDR3 nucleotides: TGTGCCAGCAGTGATGCCGGCGAGCAGTACTTC. This sequence encodes CASSDAGEQYF.

In its sample, this clonotype was seen many times. This chain links TRBV5-1 with TRBJ1-6; D might be TRBD1 (5 bases). Germline values: CDR1 SGHRS, CDR2 YFSETQ. The CDR3 covers 14 residues. V was cut by 4 bases and J by 14 bases, with 19 bases left in between. CDR3 loop: CASSPDTAIQTLHF. CDR3 in DNA: TGCGCCAGCAGCCCGGACACCGCTATTCAAACCCTCCACTTT.

This clonotype was found a few times. A much larger clone lies one base from this, so it may be a read error. V is TRBV30 and J is TRBJ1-1; the D is unclear. Trimming left V 0 bases short and J 11 bases short, with 13 bases between. Germline values: CDR1 GTSNPN, CDR2 SVGIG (reference sequence). The CDR3 extends over 12 amino acids. CDR3 DNA sequence: TGTGCCTGGAGTGTCCAATCAAAGCGGGCTTTCTTT. It yields the protein CAWSVQSKRAFF.

V is TRBV12-3 or TRBV12-4 and J is TRBJ2-7, with D tentatively TRBD2 (5 bases). This CDR3 has 13 amino acids. V shed 3 bases and J shed 6 bases, with 12 bases lying between them. The CDR3: CASSFGGRLEQYF. CDR3 DNA sequence: TGTGCCAGCAGTTTCGGAGGCCGGCTCGAGCAGTACTTC.

The table lists this clonotype with many counts. The chain joins TRBV6-1 to TRBJ2-7; 9 positions agree with TRBD1. The germline V gene has CDR1 MNHNS and CDR2 SASEGT. The ends lost 10 bases at V and 6 bases at J; junction bases unmatched: 10. This CDR3 has 13 amino acids. CDR3 bases: TGTGCCACCCGAGGGACAGGGCAGTCCGAGCAGTACTTC. Translated, it gives CATRGTGQSEQYF.

The chain combines TRBV28 with TRBJ2-7; 8 bases line up with TRBD2. The CDR3 loop spans 15 amino acids. CDR1 and CDR2 from the germline V gene are MDHEN and SYDVKM. J was trimmed by 6 bases and V by 5 bases; bases with no gene match: 12. The CDR3 loop is CASSRGLGSVSEQYF. In nucleotides, the CDR3 is TGTGCCAGCAGTCGGGGACTAGGCTCCGTCTCCGAGCAGTACTTC.

The chain combines TRBV6-5 with TRBJ2-7; TRBD1 or TRBD2 may be the D gene (5 bases each). Germline assignment: CDR1 MNHEY and CDR2 SVGAGI. The CDR3 is made up of 13 amino acids. Trimming took off 4 bases at V and 7 bases at J, with 14 bases between the two ends. The CDR3 sequence is CASSLRQGGEQYF. DNA of the CDR3: TGTGCCAGCAGTTTACGGCAGGGCGGGGAGCAGTACTTC.

The chain links TRBV7-2 to TRBJ2-7; D might be TRBD1 (6 bases). Trimming shortened V by 6 bases and J by 9 bases, and 21 bases separated the two germline ends. Germline loops: CDR1 SGHTA, CDR2 FQGNSA. The CDR3 is made up of 14 amino acids. CDR3 region: CASSYDRQSIRQYF. The CDR3 DNA reads TGTGCCAGCAGTTATGACAGGCAATCTATCCGGCAGTACTTC.

Turning to this clonotype: A junction end diverges from the germline sequence, so it may reflect a read error. V gene TRBV9 combines with J gene TRBJ2-5; D is undetermined. Germline V gene lookup returns CDR1 SGDLS and CDR2 YYNGEE. The CDR3 runs to 14 residues. CDR3 loop: CASRVGPVQENQYF. CDR3 in DNA: TGTGCCAGCAGAGTAGGCCCAGTACAAGAGAACCAGTACTTC.

This clonotype has at least ten counts. The chain uses TRBV4-1 and TRBJ2-4, with unresolved D. Per the germline V gene, CDR1 is MGHRA and CDR2 is YSYEKL. V was cut by 5 bases and J by 8 bases, with 7 bases left in between. CDR3 length equals 11 residues. CDR3 in amino acids: CASSERDIQYF. CDR3 bases: TGCGCCAGCAGCGAAAGGGACATTCAGTACTTC.

This clonotype was observed many times. This chain links TRBV6-1 with TRBJ1-2; D uncertain. Germline CDR1 MNHNS, CDR2 SASEGT. The CDR3 runs to 13 residues. Trimming stripped 4 bases from V and 8 bases from J, with 14 bases between. The CDR3 DNA reads TGTGCCAGCAGTGCAACCCGCCCATGGGGCTACACCTTC. Amino acids: CASSATRPWGYTF.

As to this clonotype: One end of the junction fails to match germline, which may point to a read error. This chain connects TRBV27 to TRBJ2-7, with TRBD2 as a possible D gene (5 bases). The germline CDR1 and CDR2 sequences are MNHEY and SMNVEV (reference sequence). There are 16 residues in the CDR3. As DNA, the CDR3 is TGTGCCAACAGTTCAATTGGACTCCCGTTGGGCTACGAGCAGTACTTC. Its protein is CANSSIGLPLGYEQYF.

In its sample, this clonotype was seen many times. The chain combines TRBV25-1 with TRBJ1-1, with D unresolved. The V and J ends lost 1 base and 0 bases respectively, with 6 bases between them. The CDR3 runs to 14 residues. The V gene's germline CDR1 is MGHDK and CDR2 SYGVNS. The chain's CDR3 is CASSESVMNTEAFF. The CDR3 nucleotides are TGTGCCAGCAGTGAATCTGTCATGAACACTGAAGCTTTCTTT.

This clonotype showed up many times. The chain combines TRBV11-2 with TRBJ1-2; D not resolved. The germline CDR1 and CDR2 sequences are SGHAT and FQNNGV. V was cut by 5 bases and J by 2 bases, with 18 bases left in between. This CDR3 region has 16 residues. This chain's CDR3 is CASSAFVGSINYGYTF. The CDR3 nucleotides read TGTGCCAGCAGCGCCTTTGTAGGTTCCATAAACTATGGCTACACCTTC. Full variable domain (missing parts from reference TRBV11-2 and TRBJ1-2): EAGVAQSPRYKIIEKRQSVAFWCNPISGHATLYWYQQILGQGPKLLIQFQNNGVVDDSQLPKDRFSAERLKGVDSTLKIQPAKLEDSAVYLCASSAFVGSINYGYTFGSGTRLTVV.

This clonotype came up many times. V is TRBV7-9 and J is TRBJ2-5, with 8 bases identical to TRBD1. The CDR3 length is 15 residues. V lost 6 bases and J lost 0; bases outside the gene matches: 6. The germline CDR1 and CDR2 sequences are SEHNR and FQNEAQ (reference sequence). CDR3 coding DNA: TGTGCCAGCAGACCAACAGGGGGGTACCAAGAGACCCAGTACTTC. Translation gives CASRPTGGYQETQYF.

This clonotype appeared many times. This sequence joins TRBV6-5 and TRBJ2-7; 7 positions match TRBD2. Trimming at V came to 2 bases and at J to 2 bases, leaving 3 bases not matched to a gene. Germline values: CDR1 MNHEY, CDR2 SVGAGI. The CDR3 has 14 amino acids. The CDR3 nucleotides read TGTGCCAGCAGTTACGGGGAGGGGACCTACGAGCAGTACTTC. Translating gives CASSYGEGTYEQYF.

There are many counts of this clonotype. The chain joins TRBV18 to TRBJ2-7; a weak D match, TRBD2 (5 bases). V lost 5 bases and J 3 bases, leaving 14 bases between the germline ends. Germline CDR1 KGHSH, CDR2 LQKENI. The CDR3 sequence is 14 residues long. The CDR3 DNA is TGTGCCAGCTCAAACTATGGGAGTGACTACGAGCAGTACTTC. It yields the protein CASSNYGSDYEQYF.

A note on this clonotype: A much larger clone is a single base away; this may be a read error. This chain joins TRBV4-1 and TRBJ2-2, with D unresolved. Germline-derived CDR1 and CDR2 are MGHRA and YSYEKL. This CDR3 contains 15 residues. V was clipped by 1 base and J by 15 bases, with 21 bases between them. The CDR3 DNA reads TGCGCCAGCAGCCAAGTGGGCATGGGTCCCTCTATGTTGTTTTTT. Protein: CASSQVGMGPSMLFF.

This clonotype was seen ten or more times. This sequence joins TRBV20-1 and TRBJ1-1; D is unresolved. V shed 4 bases and J shed 0 bases, with 18 bases lying between them. There are 16 residues in the CDR3. Germline loops: CDR1 DFQATT, CDR2 SNEGSKA (reference sequence). The CDR3 bases are TGCAGTGCTACACCCGGGGAGGGCCGTATGAACACTGAAGCTTTCTTT. It yields the protein CSATPGEGRMNTEAFF.

V gene TRBV30 combines with J gene TRBJ1-1, with a possible D match to TRBD1 (6 bases). The CDR3 contains 12 residues. Deletions cut 3 bases from V and 11 bases from J, with 16 bases between. Germline CDR1 and CDR2: GTSNPN and SVGIG (reference sequence). The CDR3 reads CAWRQPQGSAFF. The CDR3 DNA follows: TGTGCCTGGAGACAACCCCAGGGGTCCGCTTTCTTT.

This clonotype showed up many times. This chain joins TRBV20-1 and TRBJ2-5, with 7 bases matching TRBD2. The CDR3 covers 17 residues. The J segment lost 4 bases and the V segment lost 0 bases, leaving 14 bases of the junction unmatched. The germline CDR1 and CDR2 sequences are DFQATT and SNEGSKA (reference sequence). The DNA for the CDR3 is TGCAGTGCTAGAGATTCCACCGTTGGGGCGGGAGCAGAGACCCAGTACTTC. It yields the protein CSARDSTVGAGAETQYF.

A few counts support this clonotype. The chain has TRBV6-1 and TRBJ2-4, with 9 bases identical to TRBD1. This CDR3 is built from 13 residues. Germline V gene data show CDR1 as MNHNS and CDR2 as SASEGT. After removal of 6 bases from V and 6 bases from J, the junction contained 3 bases not matched to a gene. CDR3 amino acids: CASSGTGINIQYF. The CDR3 bases are TGTGCCAGCAGCGGGACAGGGATAAACATTCAGTACTTC.

This clonotype was seen at least ten times. V and J are TRBV10-3 and TRBJ1-1, with TRBD1 matching 9 bases. The germline CDR1 and CDR2 sequences are ENHRY and SYGVKD. V lost 4 bases and J lost 1; bases outside the gene matches: 4. The CDR3 length is 15 residues. This chain's CDR3 is CAISGGQGSNTEAFF. For the CDR3, the DNA is TGTGCCATCAGTGGGGGACAGGGATCGAACACTGAAGCTTTCTTT.

The table lists this clonotype with many counts. This chain joins TRBV20-1 and TRBJ1-1; D call uncertain. The CDR3 totals 13 residues. V was pared by 3 bases and J by 4 bases, with 12 bases between. The germline CDR1 and CDR2 sequences are DFQATT and SNEGSKA (reference sequence). CDR3 in amino acids: CSARISASTEAFF. CDR3 coding DNA: TGCAGTGCTAGGATCTCAGCCTCCACTGAAGCTTTCTTT.

This clonotype occurred many times. This chain connects TRBV5-1 to TRBJ2-7; tentatively, D is TRBD1 or TRBD2 (5 bases each). The CDR3 consists of 15 residues. V was pared by 5 bases and J by 7 bases, with 22 bases between. The V gene's germline CDR1 is SGHRS and CDR2 YFSETQ. Here the CDR3 reads CASRRPQVATGEQYF. CDR3 nucleotide sequence: TGCGCCAGCAGGCGGCCACAGGTTGCCACGGGGGAGCAGTACTTC.

This clonotype occurred many times. The chain recombines TRBV12-5 with TRBJ1-2, with 7 bases that match TRBD1. Germline V gene lookup returns CDR1 LGHNT and CDR2 FRNRAP. CDR3 length: 15 amino acids. V lost 6 bases, J lost 0 bases, and 7 bases stayed unmatched. In nucleotides, the CDR3 is TGTGCTAGTGGACAAACAGGGGACCCTAACTATGGCTACACCTTC. Translating gives CASGQTGDPNYGYTF.

This clonotype has at least ten counts. CDR3 DNA sequence: TGTGCCAGCATGGCGGGTTCCGGGTCTGGCTACACCTTC. This sequence encodes CASMAGSGSGYTF. The V call is TRBV6-1, the J call TRBJ1-2; no definite D call. CDR3 length equals 13 residues. Germline lookup yields CDR1 MNHNS and CDR2 SASEGT. Trimming cost V 7 bases and J 7 bases, with 16 bases left between them.